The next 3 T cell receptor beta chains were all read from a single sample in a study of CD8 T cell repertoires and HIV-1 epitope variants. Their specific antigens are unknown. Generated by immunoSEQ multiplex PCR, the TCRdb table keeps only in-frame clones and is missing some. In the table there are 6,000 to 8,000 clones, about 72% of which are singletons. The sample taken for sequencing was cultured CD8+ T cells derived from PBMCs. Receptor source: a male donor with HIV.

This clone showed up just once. CDR3 region: CASSQGASGAGELFF. CDR3 nucleotide sequence: TGCGCCAGCAGCCAAGGGGCCTCTGGGGCCGGGGAGCTGTTTTTT. This chain joins TRBV4-1 and TRBJ2-2, with D unclear. The CDR3 is made up of 15 amino acids. Germline CDR1 is MGHRA and CDR2 is YSYEKL. Between the trimmed V and J ends, which lost 1 base and 6 bases, there was a span of 12 bases.

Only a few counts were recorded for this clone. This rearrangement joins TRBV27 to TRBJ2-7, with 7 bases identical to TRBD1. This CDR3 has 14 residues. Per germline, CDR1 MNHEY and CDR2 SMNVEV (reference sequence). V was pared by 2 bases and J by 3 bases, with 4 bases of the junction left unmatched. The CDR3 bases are TGTGCCAGCAGTTTACGAGGGGGCAGCTACGAGCAGTACTTC. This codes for CASSLRGGSYEQYF.

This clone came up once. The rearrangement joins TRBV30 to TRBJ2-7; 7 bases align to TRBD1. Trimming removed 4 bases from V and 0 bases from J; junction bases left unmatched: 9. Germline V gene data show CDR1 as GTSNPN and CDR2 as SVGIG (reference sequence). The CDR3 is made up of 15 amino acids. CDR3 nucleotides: TGTGCCTGGACCCAGGACAGGCGGAGCTCCTACGAGCAGTACTTC. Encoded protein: CAWTQDRRSSYEQYF. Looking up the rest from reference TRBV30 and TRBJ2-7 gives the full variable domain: SQTIHQWPATLVQPVGSPLSLECTVEGTSNPNLYWYRQAAGRGLQLLFYSVGIGQISSEVPQNLSASRPQDRQFILSSKKLLLSDSGFYLCAWTQDRRSSYEQYFGPGTRLTVT.